This TCR beta chain appears in the sequencing data of a study of blood T cell repertoires in COVID-19. Study details: There were acute and convalescent COVID-19 samples, and they came from the United States, Italy and Spain. The analysed material was cDNA or gDNA that came from T cells, B-cell-depleted T cells, or PBMCs.

Per the study methods: Amplification of reference gene primers was used by the study to estimate nucleated cell counts. Sequencing used immunoSEQ multiplex PCR; TCRdb keeps in-frame clones, though not all of them. For V, J and clone size, that table is used; D and trimming come from the DNA. The table lists tens of thousands of clones, approximately 90% of them singletons. Trimming left V 7 bases short and J 7 bases short, with 16 bases between. The germline gives CDR1 SGHTA, CDR2 FQGNSA. This CDR3 is built from 13 residues. The chain is built from TRBV7-2 and TRBJ1-2; D remains ambiguous. This sequence originates from a man between 65 and 79 years old with active or convalescent COVID-19. Sequencing was performed on peripheral blood. This chain's CDR3 is CASTPAAGSGYTF. Here the CDR3 DNA reads TGTGCCAGCACCCCAGCCGCGGGAAGTGGCTACACCTTC.